The clone carrying this T cell receptor (beta chain) was observed a few times. What it binds is not known. This specimen comes from a study of T-cell memory formation after mild COVID-19. Findings of the study overall: While clones contracting from day 15 to 85 were balanced between CD4 and CD8, later expanders leaned CD4+.

5'RACE primed at constant segments yielded TCR alpha and TCR beta cDNA libraries bearing sample barcodes and UMIs. TCRdb reanalysed the 5' RACE reads using MiXCR and keeps one entry per CDR3 protein. The repertoire holds about 250,000 distinct CDR3 sequences, with roughly 15% as singletons. The ends were cut back, 7 bases at V and 0 bases at J, with 20 bases in the middle. CDR3 size: 16 residues. The germline CDR1 and CDR2 sequences are DFQATT and SNEGSKA (reference sequence). The sample consisted of PBMCs or a T cell subset sorted from them (not recorded which). The rearrangement joins TRBV20-1 to TRBJ2-3; D perhaps matches TRBD1 (6 bases). The sequence was obtained from a man aged 18 to 30 who had mild COVID-19 (a few samples of this study predate the infection). Cell type and time point are not known. CDR3 protein: CSVPQGTGHSTDTQYF. DNA for the CDR3: TGCAGTGTCCCGCAGGGGACCGGTCATAGCACAGATACGCAGTATTTT.